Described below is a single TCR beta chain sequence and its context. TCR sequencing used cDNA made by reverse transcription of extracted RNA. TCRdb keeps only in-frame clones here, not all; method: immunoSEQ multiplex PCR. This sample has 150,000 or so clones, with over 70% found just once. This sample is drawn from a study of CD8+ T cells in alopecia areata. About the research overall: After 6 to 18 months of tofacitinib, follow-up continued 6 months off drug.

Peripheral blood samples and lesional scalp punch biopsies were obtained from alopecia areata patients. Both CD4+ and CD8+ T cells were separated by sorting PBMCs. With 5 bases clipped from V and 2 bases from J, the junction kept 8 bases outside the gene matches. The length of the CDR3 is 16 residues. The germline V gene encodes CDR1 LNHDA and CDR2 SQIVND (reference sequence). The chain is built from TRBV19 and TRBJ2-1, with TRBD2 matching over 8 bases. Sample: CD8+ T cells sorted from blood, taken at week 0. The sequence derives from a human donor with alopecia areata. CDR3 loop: CASSFGGGYPYNEQFF. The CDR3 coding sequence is TGTGCCAGTAGTTTCGGCGGGGGGTACCCCTACAATGAGCAGTTCTTC. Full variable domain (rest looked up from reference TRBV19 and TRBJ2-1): DGGITQSPKYLFRKEGQNVTLSCEQNLNHDAMYWYRQDPGQGLRLIYYSQIVNDFQKGDIAEGYSVSREKKESFPLTVTSAQKNPTAFYLCASSFGGGYPYNEQFFGPGTRLTVL.